This record looks at one TCR beta chain sequence and its context. V was pared by 1 base and J by 0 bases, with 12 bases of the junction left unmatched. Germline V gene sequence: CDR1 GTSNPN, CDR2 SVGIG (reference sequence). There are 18 residues in the CDR3. This specimen belongs to a study of blood T cell repertoires in COVID-19. Study information: Samples came from the United States, Italy and Spain, spanning acute and convalescent COVID-19.

Profiling relied on immunoSEQ multiplex PCR, and the TCRdb table lists in-frame clones only, not all of them. The sample holds tens of thousands of clones, roughly 87% seen once. This chain connects TRBV30 to TRBJ1-5; 7 nucleotides align to TRBD1. The sequenced sample consisted of peripheral blood. This clonotype originated in a human donor with acute or convalescent COVID-19. The donor label of this sample is uncertain. The CDR3: CAWSGNRDRVYSNQPQHF. The CDR3 region has the DNA TGTGCCTGGAGTGGAAACCGGGACAGAGTCTATAGCAATCAGCCCCAGCATTTT.